This T cell receptor (beta chain) was recorded in a study of T cell responses to AZD1222 COVID-19 vaccine. Profiling relied on immunoSEQ multiplex PCR, and the TCRdb table lists in-frame clones only, not all of them. The sample records tens of thousands of clones, 89% being singletons. CDR3 length equals 15 residues. Germline assignment: CDR1 SGHTS and CDR2 YDEGEE. V lost 0 bases to trimming and J lost 1 base, with 8 bases between them. The gene calls are TRBV5-8 and TRBJ1-3, with D perhaps TRBD1 (6 bases). Material: peripheral blood, obtained 28 days after the second AZD1222 dose. This TCR was sampled from an adult who received the AZD1222 COVID-19 vaccine. CDR3 loop: CASSLEGGSGNTIYF. DNA of the CDR3: TGTGCCAGCAGCTTGGAGGGGGGTTCTGGAAACACCATATATTTT.